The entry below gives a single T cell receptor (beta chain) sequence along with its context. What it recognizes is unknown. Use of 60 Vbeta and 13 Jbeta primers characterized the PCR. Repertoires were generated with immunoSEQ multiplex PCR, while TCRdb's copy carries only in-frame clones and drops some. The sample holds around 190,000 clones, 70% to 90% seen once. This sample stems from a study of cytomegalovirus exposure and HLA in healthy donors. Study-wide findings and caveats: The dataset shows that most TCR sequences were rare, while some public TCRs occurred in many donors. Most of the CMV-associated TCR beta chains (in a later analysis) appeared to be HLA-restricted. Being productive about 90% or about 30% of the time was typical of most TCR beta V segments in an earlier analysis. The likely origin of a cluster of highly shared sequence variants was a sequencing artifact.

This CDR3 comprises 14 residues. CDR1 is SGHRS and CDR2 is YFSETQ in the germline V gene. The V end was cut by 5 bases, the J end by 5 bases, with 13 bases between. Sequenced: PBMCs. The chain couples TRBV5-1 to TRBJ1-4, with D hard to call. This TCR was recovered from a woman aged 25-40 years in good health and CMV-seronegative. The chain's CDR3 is CASSPAGSNEKLFF. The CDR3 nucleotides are TGCGCCAGCAGTCCAGCGGGCTCGAATGAAAAACTGTTTTTT.